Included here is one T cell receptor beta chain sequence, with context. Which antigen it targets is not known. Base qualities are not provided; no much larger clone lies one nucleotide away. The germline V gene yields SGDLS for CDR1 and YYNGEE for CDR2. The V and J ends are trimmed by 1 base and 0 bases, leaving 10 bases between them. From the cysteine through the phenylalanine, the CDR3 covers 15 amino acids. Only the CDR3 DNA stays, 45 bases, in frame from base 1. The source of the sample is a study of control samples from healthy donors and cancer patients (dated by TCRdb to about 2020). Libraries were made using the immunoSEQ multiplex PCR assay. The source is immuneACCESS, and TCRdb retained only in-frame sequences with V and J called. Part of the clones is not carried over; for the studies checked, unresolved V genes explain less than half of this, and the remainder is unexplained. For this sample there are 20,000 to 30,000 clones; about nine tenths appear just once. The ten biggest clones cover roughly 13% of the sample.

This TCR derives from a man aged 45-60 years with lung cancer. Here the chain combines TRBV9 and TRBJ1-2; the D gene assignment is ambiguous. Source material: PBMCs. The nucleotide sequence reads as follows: TGTGCCAGCAGCGTATCGGCGGCTCCTAACTATGGCTACACCTTC. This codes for CASSVSAAPNYGYTF.